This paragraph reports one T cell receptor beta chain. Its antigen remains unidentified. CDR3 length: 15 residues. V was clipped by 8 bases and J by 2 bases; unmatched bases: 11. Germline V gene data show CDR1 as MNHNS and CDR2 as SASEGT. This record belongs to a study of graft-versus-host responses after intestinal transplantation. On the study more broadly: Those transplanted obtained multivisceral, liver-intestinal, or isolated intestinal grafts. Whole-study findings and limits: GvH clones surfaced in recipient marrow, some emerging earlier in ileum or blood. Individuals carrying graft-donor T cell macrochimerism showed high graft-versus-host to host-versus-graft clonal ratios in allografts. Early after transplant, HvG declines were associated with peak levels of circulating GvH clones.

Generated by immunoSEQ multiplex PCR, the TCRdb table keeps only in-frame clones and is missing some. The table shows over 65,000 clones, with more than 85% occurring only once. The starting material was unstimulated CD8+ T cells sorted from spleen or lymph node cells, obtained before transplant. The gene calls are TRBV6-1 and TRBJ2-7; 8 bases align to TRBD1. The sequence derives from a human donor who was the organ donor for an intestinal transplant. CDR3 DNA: TGTGCCAGCGGGTGGTGGGGGACAGGTACCTACGAGCAGTACTTC. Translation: CASGWWGTGTYEQYF.